The 21 T cell receptor beta chains listed next were all sequenced from one sample in a study of T cells in tumors after PD-1 blockade. TCRdb keeps only in-frame clones here, not all; method: immunoSEQ multiplex PCR. The sample yields roughly 48,000 clones, more than 65% seen once. Here the sequenced sample was PBMCs, taken before anti-PD-1 treatment. The receptors here all came from a human donor with basal cell carcinoma.

The rearrangement links TRBV7-2 to TRBJ1-5, with 10 nucleotides matching TRBD1. The CDR3 length is 15 residues. Germline values: CDR1 SGHTA, CDR2 FQGNSA. V shed 7 bases, J shed 2 bases, and the junction held 5 bases outside the gene matches. The CDR3 reads CASTRTGGGNQPQHF. The CDR3, as DNA: TGTGCCAGCACCCGGACAGGGGGGGGCAATCAGCCCCAGCATTTT.

V gene TRBV5-4 combines with J gene TRBJ1-1; TRBD1 might be the D (5 bases). This CDR3 has 14 residues. Germline-derived CDR1 and CDR2 are SGHNT and YYREEE (reference sequence). V was clipped by 8 bases and J by 3 bases, with 17 bases between them. This CDR3 is CASNVGEHDTEAFF. CDR3 in DNA: TGTGCCAGTAATGTGGGGGAGCACGACACTGAAGCTTTCTTT.

In its sample, this clone was seen once. The chain carries TRBV28 and TRBJ2-7; the D gene is possibly TRBD1 (5 bases). CDR1 MDHEN and CDR2 SYDVKM come from the germline V gene. Deletions cut 8 bases from V and 1 base from J, with 15 bases between. The CDR3 is made up of 14 amino acids. CDR3 amino acids: CASCWAGPSYEQYF. CDR3 DNA: TGTGCCAGCTGTTGGGCAGGGCCTTCCTACGAGCAGTACTTC.

This clone rates as medium-sized (0.01 to 0.1%). This sequence joins TRBV21-1 and TRBJ1-5; the table's D call, TRBD1, has no DNA check behind it. TRBV21-1 is marked as a pseudogene. CDR3 length: 16 amino acids. The CDR3 DNA reads TGTGCCAGCAGCCCCTACAGTGGACAGAGCAATCAGCCCCAGCATTTT. It is translated as CASSPYSGQSNQPQHF.

The genes are TRBV12-3 or TRBV12-4 and TRBJ1-1; D remains ambiguous. CDR3 length: 13 residues. V was shortened by 4 bases and J by 1 base, with 7 bases between the two germline ends. The CDR3: CASSWSKNTEAFF. For the CDR3, the DNA is TGTGCCAGCAGTTGGTCGAAGAACACTGAAGCTTTCTTT.

The gene calls are TRBV3-1 (or the pseudogene TRBV3-2) and TRBJ2-3, with D tentatively TRBD1 (5 bases). CDR3 length: 17 residues. Per the germline V gene, CDR1 is LGHDT and CDR2 is YNNKEL (reference sequence). Trimming took off 1 base at V and 4 bases at J, with 18 bases between the two ends. The chain's CDR3 is CASSQAQATIGADTQYF. The CDR3 coding sequence is TGTGCCAGCAGCCAAGCCCAAGCGACAATAGGGGCAGATACGCAGTATTTT.

The CDR3 protein is CASSPISGGAGTGELFF. CDR3 bases: TGTGCCAGCAGCCCCATTAGCGGGGGGGCCGGCACCGGGGAGCTGTTTTTT. The J gene is TRBJ2-2, the V gene TRBV7-9, with 11 bases aligning to TRBD2. In germline, CDR1 is SEHNR, CDR2 FQNEAQ (reference sequence). Germline trimming cut 5 bases from V and 4 bases from J; bases unmatched to any gene: 9. The length of the CDR3 is 17 residues.

This clone was recorded once. This rearrangement joins TRBV7-6 to TRBJ2-2; 12 bases agree with TRBD2. From germline, CDR1 is SGHVS and CDR2 FNYEAQ. The CDR3 loop spans 19 amino acids. Trimming cost V 4 bases and J 6 bases; bases outside gene matches: 15. The DNA of the CDR3 is TGTGCCAGCAGCTCCCCGGTGGCTAGCGGGGGGGCGATGGCCGGGGAGCTGTTTTTT. Its protein is CASSSPVASGGAMAGELFF.

In this sample, this clone turned up a few times. This chain links TRBV20-1 with TRBJ2-6, with D tentatively TRBD1 (6 bases). Trimming cost V 3 bases and J 13 bases, with 19 bases left between them. The CDR3 totals 14 residues. CDR1 and CDR2 from the germline V gene are DFQATT and SNEGSKA (reference sequence). CDR3 amino acids: CSASDAPGAHVLTF. CDR3 DNA: TGCAGTGCTAGTGATGCGCCAGGGGCACATGTCCTGACTTTC.

This chain links TRBV29-1 with TRBJ2-5; maybe TRBD2 (5 bases). V shed 3 bases and J shed 5 bases, with 16 bases lying between them. Germline values: CDR1 SQVTM, CDR2 ANQGSEA. The CDR3 covers 14 residues. CDR3 protein: CSVDSGFPTETQYF. The CDR3, as DNA: TGCAGCGTTGACTCGGGATTCCCCACCGAGACCCAGTACTTC.

The chain combines TRBV5-1 with TRBJ2-1, with 7 bases matching TRBD1. Germline V gene data show CDR1 as SGHRS and CDR2 as YFSETQ. This CDR3 is 12 amino acids long. Trimming took 6 bases from V and 10 from J; bases not matched to a gene: 7. Written as DNA, the CDR3 is TGCGCCAGCAACTACTTGGACAGGGAGCAGTTCTTC. This encodes CASNYLDREQFF.

The gene calls are TRBV10-3 and TRBJ2-1; either TRBD1 or TRBD2 may supply D (5 bases each). CDR1 is ENHRY and CDR2 is SYGVKD in the germline V gene. Trimming cost V 9 bases and J 13 bases, with 13 bases left between them. The CDR3 sequence is 10 residues long. CDR3 sequence (DNA): TGTGCCATAGCCACCGGGGCCCAGTTCTTC. It specifies CAIATGAQFF.

The chain has TRBV6-4 and TRBJ2-3; the D is unclear. Trimming removed 11 bases from V and 1 base from J, with 16 bases in between. CDR1 and CDR2 (germline): MRHNA, SNTAGT. CDR3 length: 14 residues. CDR3 nucleotides: TGTGCCCCCAACTCGGGTGGGCGCACAGATACGCAGTATTTT. As protein: CAPNSGGRTDTQYF.

This sequence joins TRBV19 and TRBJ1-1; TRBD1 might be the D (5 bases). This CDR3 comprises 15 residues. The V and J ends lost 3 bases and 0 bases respectively, with 11 bases between them. Looked up from germline, CDR1 is LNHDA and CDR2 is SQIVND (reference sequence). CDR3 bases: TGTGCCAGTAGTATGACAGCCGCTATGAACACTGAAGCTTTCTTT. It translates to CASSMTAAMNTEAFF. Based on the CDR3 plus reference TRBV19 and TRBJ1-1, the full variable domain is DGGITQSPKYLFRKEGQNVTLSCEQNLNHDAMYWYRQDPGQGLRLIYYSQIVNDFQKGDIAEGYSVSREKKESFPLTVTSAQKNPTAFYLCASSMTAAMNTEAFFGQGTRLTVV.

The V and J genes are TRBV28 and TRBJ1-6, with D possibly matching TRBD1 (5 bases). The CDR3 spans 17 residues. Between the trimmed V and J ends, which lost 4 bases and 0 bases, there was a span of 13 bases. Germline V CDR1 and CDR2: MDHEN, SYDVKM. CDR3: CASSSHGGNSYNSPLHF. The CDR3 DNA is TGTGCCAGCAGTTCTCATGGGGGTAACTCCTATAATTCACCCCTCCACTTT. Full variable domain (missing parts from reference TRBV28 and TRBJ1-6): DVKVTQSSRYLVKRTGEKVFLECVQDMDHENMFWYRQDPGLGLRLIYFSYDVKMKEKGDIPEGYSVSREKKERFSLILESASTNQTSMYLCASSSHGGNSYNSPLHFGNGTRLTVT.

The chain uses TRBV25-1 and TRBJ2-7, with a possible D match to TRBD1 (6 bases). V lost 5 bases to trimming and J lost 4 bases, with 9 bases between them. The CDR3 has 12 residues. Germline CDR1 MGHDK, CDR2 SYGVNS. CDR3 sequence: CASSKQGYEQYF. CDR3 coding DNA: TGTGCCAGCAGTAAACAGGGTTACGAGCAGTACTTC.

The rearrangement links TRBV7-9 to TRBJ2-2; possible D gene TRBD1, 5 bases. Germline V lookup: CDR1 SEHNR, CDR2 FQNEAQ (reference sequence). The CDR3 loop spans 15 amino acids. V lost 2 bases and J 4 bases, leaving 11 bases between the germline ends. CDR3 nucleotides: TGTGCCAGCAGCTTATTGGCCAGGGCCACCGGGGAGCTGTTTTTT. It yields the protein CASSLLARATGELFF.

CDR3 protein: CSAHDRANTEAFF. The CDR3 coding sequence is TGCAGCGCCCATGACAGGGCCAACACTGAAGCTTTCTTT. The chain joins TRBV29-1 to TRBJ1-1; 7 nucleotides agree with TRBD1. V shed 7 bases and J 2 bases; nucleotides not matched to a gene: 7. CDR1 and CDR2 (germline): SQVTM, ANQGSEA. The CDR3 has 13 residues.

The chain is built from TRBV30 and TRBJ2-7, with TRBD1 matching 10 bases. This CDR3 region has 16 residues. V was clipped by 3 bases and J by 5 bases; unmatched bases: 13. Germline V gene data show CDR1 as GTSNPN and CDR2 as SVGIG (reference sequence). In nucleotides, the CDR3 is TGTGCCTGGAGAGTTAAGGGACAGGGGCTTGGGCACGAGCAGTACTTC. Its protein is CAWRVKGQGLGHEQYF.

This clone was counted a single time. The chain couples TRBV4-1 to TRBJ2-7; D possibly uses TRBD1 or TRBD2 (5 bases each). The CDR3 spans 16 residues. The V gene's germline CDR1 is MGHRA and CDR2 YSYEKL. Deletions cut 1 base from V and 0 bases from J, with 13 bases between. The CDR3 bases are TGCGCCAGCAGCCAAGTGAGACGGGGCCTCTCCTACGAGCAGTACTTC. Translating it yields CASSQVRRGLSYEQYF.

CDR3 DNA sequence: TGCGCCAGCCGCGTGGTCGGGGGCGCGGATGGCTACACCTTC. It yields the protein CASRVVGGADGYTF. The J gene is TRBJ1-2, the V gene TRBV5-1, with D tentatively TRBD1 (6 bases). V lost 7 bases and J 6 bases, leaving 19 bases between the germline ends. CDR1 SGHRS and CDR2 YFSETQ come from the germline V gene. The CDR3 has 14 amino acids.